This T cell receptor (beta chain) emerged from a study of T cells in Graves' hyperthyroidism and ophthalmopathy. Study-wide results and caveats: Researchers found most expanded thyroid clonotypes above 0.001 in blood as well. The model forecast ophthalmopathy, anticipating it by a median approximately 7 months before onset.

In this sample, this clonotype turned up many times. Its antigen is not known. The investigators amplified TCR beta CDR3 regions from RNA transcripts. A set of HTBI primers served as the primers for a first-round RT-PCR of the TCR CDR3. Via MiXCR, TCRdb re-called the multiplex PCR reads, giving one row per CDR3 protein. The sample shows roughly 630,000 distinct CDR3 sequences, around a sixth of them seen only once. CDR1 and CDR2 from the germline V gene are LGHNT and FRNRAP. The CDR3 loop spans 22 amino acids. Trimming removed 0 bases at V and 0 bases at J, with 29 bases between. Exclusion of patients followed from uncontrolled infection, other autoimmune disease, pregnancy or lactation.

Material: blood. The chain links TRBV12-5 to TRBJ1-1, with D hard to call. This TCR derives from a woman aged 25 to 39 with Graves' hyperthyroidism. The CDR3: CASGLVLGVRTPDRVMNTEAFF. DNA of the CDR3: TGTGCTAGTGGTTTGGTGTTAGGTGTTAGGACTCCCGACCGCGTCATGAACACTGAAGCTTTCTTT. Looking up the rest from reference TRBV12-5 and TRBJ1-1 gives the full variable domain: DARVTQTPRHKVTEMGQEVTMRCQPILGHNTVFWYRQTMMQGLELLAYFRNRAPLDDSGMPKDRFSAEMPDATLATLKIQPSEPRDSAVYFCASGLVLGVRTPDRVMNTEAFFGQGTRLTVV.